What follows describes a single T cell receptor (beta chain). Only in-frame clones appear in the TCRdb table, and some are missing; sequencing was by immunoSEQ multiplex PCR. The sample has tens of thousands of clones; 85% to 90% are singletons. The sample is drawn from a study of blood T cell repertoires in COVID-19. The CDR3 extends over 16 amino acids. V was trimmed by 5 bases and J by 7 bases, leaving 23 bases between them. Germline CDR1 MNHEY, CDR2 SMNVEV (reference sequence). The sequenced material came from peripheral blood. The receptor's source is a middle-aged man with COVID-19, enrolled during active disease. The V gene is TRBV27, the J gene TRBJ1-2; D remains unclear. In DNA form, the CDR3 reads TGTGCCAGCAGTCCATACGGAGGGCCCCAACGAGGTGGCTACACCTTC. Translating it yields CASSPYGGPQRGGYTF.